Here is one TCR beta chain with its context. These data come from a study of blood T cell repertoires in COVID-19. Study information: Both acute and convalescent COVID-19 samples were obtained from the United States, Italy and Spain.

The CDR3 spans 14 residues. CDR1 is SEHNR, CDR2 FQNEAQ, per germline (reference sequence). The ends were cut back, 5 bases at V and 6 bases at J, with 14 bases in the middle. Original data processing: Counts of nucleated cells, estimated from reference gene primer amplification, were obtained. Assay used: immunoSEQ multiplex PCR; TCRdb lists only in-frame clones, some missing. V and J calls and clone size come straight from that table; D and trimming were deduced from the DNA. In the table there are tens of thousands of clones, roughly 84% of which are singletons. The specimen sequenced was peripheral blood. The V call is TRBV7-9, the J call TRBJ1-5, with TRBD1 as a possible D gene (6 bases). The TCR sequence derives from a woman aged 80 or older in a cohort sampled during active or convalescent COVID-19. CDR3 sequence: CASSALQGIQPQHF. The CDR3 coding sequence is TGTGCCAGCAGCGCTCTCCAGGGGATTCAGCCCCAGCATTTT.